A single T cell receptor beta chain is shown here with its context. No antigen is known for it. The table came from immunoSEQ multiplex PCR; TCRdb's copy has only in-frame clones and leaves some out. Among 50,000 or so clones listed, 65% to 90% were seen once. The germline gives CDR1 DFQATT, CDR2 SNEGSKA (reference sequence). This CDR3 is 11 amino acids long. Trimming cost V 2 bases and J 15 bases; bases outside gene matches: 4. Prior autoimmune disease or systemic immunosuppression barred patients. These data originate in a study of OX40 agonist ivuxolimab in advanced cancers. Study-level points and caveats: Low normalized T-cell clonal expansion also characterized some of the nonresponders.

This material consisted of CD4+ or CD8+ T cells sorted from blood, taken in a trial of the OX40 agonist ivuxolimab. The gene calls are TRBV20-1 and TRBJ2-1; 10 bases are shared with TRBD2. This sequence was found in an adult with an advanced solid tumor such as melanoma, head and neck, liver or kidney cancer. CDR3 in DNA: TGCAGTGCTAGACTAGCGGGAGAACCGTTCTTC. Translating it yields CSARLAGEPFF.